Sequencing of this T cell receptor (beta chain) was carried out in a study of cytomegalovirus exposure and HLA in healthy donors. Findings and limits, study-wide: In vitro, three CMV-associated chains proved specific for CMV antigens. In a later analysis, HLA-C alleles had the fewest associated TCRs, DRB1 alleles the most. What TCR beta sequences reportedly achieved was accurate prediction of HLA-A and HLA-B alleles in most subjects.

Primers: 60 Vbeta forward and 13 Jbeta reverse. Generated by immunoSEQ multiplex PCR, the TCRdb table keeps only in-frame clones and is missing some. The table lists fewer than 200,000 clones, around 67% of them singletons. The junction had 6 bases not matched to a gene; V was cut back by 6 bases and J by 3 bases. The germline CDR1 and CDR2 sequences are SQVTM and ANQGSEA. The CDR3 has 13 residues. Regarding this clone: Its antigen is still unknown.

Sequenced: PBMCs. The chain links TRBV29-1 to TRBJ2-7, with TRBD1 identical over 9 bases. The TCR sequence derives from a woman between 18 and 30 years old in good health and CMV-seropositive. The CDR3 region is CSVEPGQGYEQYF. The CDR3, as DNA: TGCAGCGTGGAGCCGGGACAGGGCTACGAGCAGTACTTC.